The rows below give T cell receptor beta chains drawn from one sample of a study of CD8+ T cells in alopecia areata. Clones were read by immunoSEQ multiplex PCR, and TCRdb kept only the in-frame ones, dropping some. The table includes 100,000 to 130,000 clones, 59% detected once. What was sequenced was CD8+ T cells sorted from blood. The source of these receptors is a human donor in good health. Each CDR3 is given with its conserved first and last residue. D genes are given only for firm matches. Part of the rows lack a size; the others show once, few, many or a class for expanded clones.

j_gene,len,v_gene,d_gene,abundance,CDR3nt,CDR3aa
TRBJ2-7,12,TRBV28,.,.,TGTGCCAGCGGGAGCCGCTCCTACGAGCAGTACTTC,CASGSRSYEQYF
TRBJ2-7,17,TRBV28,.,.,TGTGCCAGCGGCTGCTGGGGCCCGCTATTCCTCTCCTACGAGCAGTACTTC,CASGCWGPLFLSYEQYF
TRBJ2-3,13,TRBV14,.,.,TGTGCCAGCAGCATTGTCTTCACAGATACGCAGTATTTT,CASSIVFTDTQYF
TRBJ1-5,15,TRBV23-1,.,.,TGCGCCAGCAGTCGGTTAGGGGCCAGCAATCAGCCCCAGCATTTT,CASSRLGASNQPQHF
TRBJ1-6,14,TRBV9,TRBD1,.,TGTGCCAGCAGCGTTGGGACAGAGAATTCACCCCTCCACTTT,CASSVGTENSPLHF
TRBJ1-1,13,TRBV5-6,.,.,TGTGCCAGCAGCTTGGGGGGAAACACTGAAGCTTTCTTT,CASSLGGNTEAFF
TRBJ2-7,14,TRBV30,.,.,TGTGCCTGGAGGGGGCTTGGACCGAACTACGAGCAGTACTTC,CAWRGLGPNYEQYF
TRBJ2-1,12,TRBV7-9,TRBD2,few,TGTGCCAGCAGCTCGGGGGGACATGAGCAGTTCTTC,CASSSGGHEQFF
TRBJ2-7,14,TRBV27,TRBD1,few,TGTGCCAGCAGTCCTGGACAGGGGGCGGGCGAGCAGTACTTC,CASSPGQGAGEQYF
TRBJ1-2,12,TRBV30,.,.,TGTGCCTGGAGTGCCGGAACCCTCGGCTACACCTTC,CAWSAGTLGYTF
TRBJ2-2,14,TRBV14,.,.,TGTGCCAGCAGCCCCACCGGGAACACCGGGGAGCTGTTTTTT,CASSPTGNTGELFF